The source of this T cell receptor beta chain is a study of T cells in Graves' hyperthyroidism and ophthalmopathy. Amplified TCR beta CDR3 regions came from RNA transcripts. HTBI primers were the set used in a first-round RT-PCR of the TCR CDR3. MiXCR was run by TCRdb on the multiplex PCR reads, yielding one entry per CDR3 protein. The sample contains some 350,000 distinct CDR3 sequences, 12% to 15% of which appear only once. This clonotype was picked up a small number of times. Trimming took off 2 bases at V and 1 base at J, with 5 bases between the two ends. The CDR3 sequence is 13 residues long. Germline V gene sequence: CDR1 MNHNS, CDR2 SASEGT. Uncontrolled infection, other autoimmune disease, pregnancy or lactation disqualified patients from enrolment.

The J gene is TRBJ1-2, the V gene TRBV6-1; no clear D gene. The specimen was blood. The TCR was taken from an older woman with Graves' ophthalmopathy. CDR3 nucleotides: TGTGCCAGCAGTGAATCCAGTAACTATGGCTACACCTTC. Translated: CASSESSNYGYTF.